These 24 T cell receptor beta chains came from one sample sequenced in a study of T cell responses to AZD1222 COVID-19 vaccine. The table came from immunoSEQ multiplex PCR; TCRdb's copy has only in-frame clones and leaves some out. Of more than 80,000 clones detected, 88% appear once; the ten largest clones hold 4.5% to 6%. The sample consisted of peripheral blood, taken on day 0 of AZD1222 vaccination. These TCRs come from an adult in good health.

V and J are TRBV5-3 and TRBJ2-1, with a weak D call TRBD1 (5 bases). TRBV5-3 counts as an open reading frame of uncertain function. With 2 bases removed from V and 6 bases from J, the gap between germline ends came to 9 bases. The CDR3 totals 13 residues. For the CDR3, the DNA is TGTGCCAGAAGCTTCCAGGGCCTCAATGAGCAGTTCTTC. Translation: CARSFQGLNEQFF.

V and J are TRBV7-9 and TRBJ2-5, with no clear D. CDR3 size: 14 residues. V was trimmed by 1 base and J by 5 bases, leaving 11 bases between them. Germline V gene data show CDR1 as SEHNR and CDR2 as FQNEAQ (reference sequence). CDR3 amino acids: CASSLEGGPETQYF. CDR3 nucleotides: TGTGCCAGCAGCTTAGAGGGCGGCCCCGAGACCCAGTACTTC.

The chain has TRBV16 and TRBJ1-5, with 11 bases lining up with TRBD1. The germline V gene encodes CDR1 KGHSY and CDR2 FQNENV. V lost 3 bases and J lost 6; bases outside the gene matches: 4. The CDR3 consists of 15 residues. The CDR3 nucleotides read TGTGCCAGCAGCCACTCCGGGACAGGGGGTCAGCCCCAGCATTTT. Translation: CASSHSGTGGQPQHF.

The genes are TRBV7-6 and TRBJ2-3, with 11 positions matching TRBD2. The CDR3 is 17 residues long. With 1 base clipped from V and 3 bases from J, the junction kept 6 bases outside the gene matches. The germline CDR1 and CDR2 sequences are SGHVS and FNYEAQ. The CDR3 sequence: CASSLVSGRAGTDTQYF. For the CDR3, the DNA is TGTGCCAGCAGCTTAGTTAGCGGGAGGGCCGGTACAGATACGCAGTATTTT.

The V gene is TRBV19, the J gene TRBJ1-5, with a weak D call TRBD1 (6 bases). Germline lookup yields CDR1 LNHDA and CDR2 SQIVND (reference sequence). The germline V and J ends were trimmed by 5 bases and 4 bases, with 18 bases remaining between them. This CDR3 is built from 16 residues. CDR3 in amino acids: CASSVQSGASNQPQHF. CDR3 coding DNA: TGTGCCAGTAGTGTGCAGTCGGGGGCCTCAAATCAGCCCCAGCATTTT.

V gene TRBV24-1 combines with J gene TRBJ2-5; D gene unclear. V lost 4 bases to trimming and J lost 2 bases, with 13 bases between them. From germline, CDR1 is KGHDR and CDR2 SFDVKD. CDR3 length: 15 amino acids. This chain's CDR3 is CATSEWGLFQETQYF. DNA of the CDR3: TGTGCCACCAGTGAATGGGGTCTCTTTCAAGAGACCCAGTACTTC.

The chain combines TRBV19 with TRBJ2-2; D is ambiguous. The ends were cut back, 3 bases at V and 8 bases at J, with 13 bases in the middle. Germline CDR1 and CDR2: LNHDA and SQIVND (reference sequence). There are 14 residues in the CDR3. CDR3 DNA: TGTGCCAGTAGTATCTTAGTAAGGAGTGGGGAGCTGTTTTTT. This sequence encodes CASSILVRSGELFF.

The table lists this clone with a count of one. The chain combines TRBV15 with TRBJ1-2, with TRBD1 matching 7 bases. The CDR3 extends over 15 amino acids. CDR1 is LNHNV and CDR2 is YYDKDF in the germline V gene (reference sequence). The trim removed 5 bases at V and 6 bases at J, leaving 12 bases unmatched. CDR3 coding DNA: TGTGCCACCAGCTCACAGGGGAGGGGTGTCCATGGCTACACCTTC. Translated: CATSSQGRGVHGYTF.

The chain employs TRBV3-1 (or the pseudogene TRBV3-2) and TRBJ2-7; D is uncertain. The V and J ends lost 3 bases and 2 bases respectively, with 14 bases between them. The CDR3 has 15 amino acids. The germline gives CDR1 LGHDT, CDR2 YNNKEL (reference sequence). In nucleotides, the CDR3 is TGTGCCAGCAGCCAGGCCAGTACCGGACCCTACGAGCAGTACTTC. As protein: CASSQASTGPYEQYF.

V gene TRBV27 combines with J gene TRBJ1-4; D gene uncertain. The CDR3 length is 13 residues. Trimming removed 5 bases from V and 4 bases from J, with 8 bases in between. The germline CDR1 and CDR2 sequences are MNHEY and SMNVEV (reference sequence). The CDR3 reads CASSPLSNEKLFF. The CDR3 DNA reads as TGTGCCAGCAGTCCGCTGAGTAATGAAAAACTGTTTTTT.

The chain is built from TRBV19 and TRBJ1-5; D unclear. The CDR3 runs 12 residues. From germline, CDR1 is LNHDA and CDR2 SQIVND (reference sequence). V was clipped by 7 bases and J by 4 bases, with 8 bases between them. The CDR3 DNA is TGTGCCAGTATTGGTGGAAATCAGCCCCAGCATTTT. It encodes CASIGGNQPQHF. The variable domain in full, completed from reference TRBV19 and TRBJ1-5, reads DGGITQSPKYLFRKEGQNVTLSCEQNLNHDAMYWYRQDPGQGLRLIYYSQIVNDFQKGDIAEGYSVSREKKESFPLTVTSAQKNPTAFYLCASIGGNQPQHFGDGTRLSIL.

The chain carries TRBV7-8 and TRBJ2-7, with D uncertain. CDR1 is SGHVS, CDR2 FQNEAQ, per germline. The V end was cut by 2 bases, the J end by 6 bases, with 8 bases between. The CDR3 contains 12 residues. CDR3 region: CASSLNSVEQYF. The CDR3 nucleotides are TGTGCCAGCAGCTTAAATTCCGTCGAGCAGTACTTC.

This clone was recorded only once. V usage is TRBV28 and J usage is TRBJ1-6; 12 nucleotides agree with TRBD1. Per germline, CDR1 MDHEN and CDR2 SYDVKM. This CDR3 spans 15 amino acids. Trimming took 3 bases from V and 7 from J; bases not matched to a gene: 1. CDR3 residues: CASSLGQGANSPLHF. CDR3 bases: TGTGCCAGCAGTTTGGGACAGGGGGCAAATTCACCCCTCCACTTT.

V usage is TRBV25-1 and J usage is TRBJ2-3, with D perhaps given as TRBD1 or TRBD2 (5 bases each). Deletions cut 2 bases from V and 8 bases from J, with 11 bases between. CDR3 length: 13 amino acids. Germline V gives CDR1 MGHDK, CDR2 SYGVNS. In DNA, the CDR3 is TGTGCCAGCAGTGAACCCGGTGGGGGTACGCAGTATTTT. It yields the protein CASSEPGGGTQYF.

The CDR3 spells CASSLTSGYYNEQFF. The CDR3 bases are TGTGCCAGCAGCCTCACTAGCGGGTACTACAATGAGCAGTTCTTC. This chain uses TRBV4-2 with TRBJ2-1; TRBD2 aligns across 9 bases. V dropped 4 bases and J dropped 3; count of bases not matched to a gene: 4. The germline CDR1 and CDR2 sequences are LGHNA and YNFKEQ. The CDR3 runs to 15 residues.

The CDR3 loop is CASSLRGLALDTQYF. The CDR3, as DNA: TGCGCCAGCAGCTTGCGGGGCCTCGCATTGGATACGCAGTATTTT. The rearrangement joins TRBV5-1 to TRBJ2-3; either TRBD1 or TRBD2 may fit D (5 bases each). V gave up 1 base and J gave up 6 bases, with 15 bases separating them. The CDR3 extends over 15 amino acids. Germline assignment: CDR1 SGHRS and CDR2 YFSETQ.

This clone was seen a handful of times. The J gene is TRBJ2-2, the V gene TRBV6-2 or TRBV6-3, with a possible D match to TRBD2 (5 bases). The V gene's germline CDR1 is MNHEY and CDR2 SVGEGT. The CDR3 spans 13 residues. Deletions cut 4 bases from V and 3 bases from J, with 6 bases between. The CDR3 reads CASSLRDTGELFF. CDR3 nucleotides: TGTGCCAGCAGTTTGAGGGACACCGGGGAGCTGTTTTTT.

The chain carries TRBV21-1 and TRBJ1-4; TRBD1 is the table's D call, not checked against the DNA. TRBV21-1 represents a pseudogene. This CDR3 is built from 20 residues. Here the CDR3 DNA reads TGTGCCAGCAGCCCCCAGTGGCGGCAGGGTGGAATGGCAACTAATGAAAAACTGTTTTTT. The encoded protein is CASSPQWRQGGMATNEKLFF.

This clone has a handful of counts. The chain recombines TRBV28 with TRBJ1-2; 7 bases are a match to TRBD1. With 6 bases clipped from V and 7 bases from J, the junction kept 11 bases outside the gene matches. The germline V gene encodes CDR1 MDHEN and CDR2 SYDVKM. This CDR3 is 14 amino acids long. The CDR3 coding sequence is TGTGCCAGCAGGTCCGGGACAGTAAGCTTTGGCTACACCTTC. Its translation is CASRSGTVSFGYTF.

J is TRBJ2-1 and V is TRBV13; 11 bases are a match to TRBD2. CDR1 is PRHDT, CDR2 FYEKMQ, per germline (reference sequence). After removal of 6 bases from V and 10 bases from J, the junction contained 11 bases not matched to a gene. CDR3 length equals 15 residues. The CDR3 bases are TGTGCCAGCAGGGGGGGGCTAGCGGGAGGCGGCGAGCAGTTCTTC. Its translation: CASRGGLAGGGEQFF.

The chain employs TRBV2 and TRBJ2-1, with D possibly TRBD1 on 6 matching bases. CDR1 is SNHLY, CDR2 FYNNEI, per germline. The CDR3 is 17 residues long. Trimming removed 2 bases at V and 3 bases at J, with 17 bases between. As DNA, the CDR3 is TGTGCCAGCAGTGAAATAAGGGCAGGGGCCCGCTACAATGAGCAGTTCTTC. The encoded protein is CASSEIRAGARYNEQFF. The variable domain in full, with the rest retrieved from reference TRBV2 and TRBJ2-1, is EPEVTQTPSHQVTQMGQEVILRCVPISNHLYFYWYRQILGQKVEFLVSFYNNEISEKSEIFDDQFSVERPDGSNFTLKIRSTKLEDSAMYFCASSEIRAGARYNEQFFGPGTRLTVL.

This chain links TRBV6-6 with TRBJ2-2; 7 bases agree with TRBD1. The CDR3 has 14 residues. CDR1 is MNHNY, CDR2 SVGAGI, per germline (reference sequence). After removal of 7 bases from V and 7 bases from J, the junction contained 9 bases not matched to a gene. DNA of the CDR3: TGTGCCAGCACTAGAGGGGGCGATGGCGGGGAGCTGTTTTTT. It specifies CASTRGGDGGELFF.

The chain uses TRBV7-3 and TRBJ2-1; TRBD2 agrees at 7 bases. Germline CDR1 reads SGHTA; CDR2 reads FQGTGA. The CDR3 totals 16 residues. The V gene end was trimmed by 0 bases and the J gene end by 6 bases; junction bases not matched to a gene: 8. Here the CDR3 reads CASSLTGGRTGNEQFF. The CDR3 DNA follows: TGTGCCAGCAGCTTAACGGGCGGGAGAACGGGCAATGAGCAGTTCTTC.

In this sample, this clone turned up once. Different DNA sequences within this sample yield the same CDR3. The rearrangement joins TRBV7-9 to TRBJ1-1; 7 nucleotides align to TRBD1. V shed 5 bases, J shed 0 bases, and the junction held 6 bases outside the gene matches. CDR1 is SEHNR and CDR2 is FQNEAQ in the germline V gene (reference sequence). The CDR3 covers 15 residues. CDR3 in DNA: TGTGCCAGCAGCCCAAAGGACAGGCTGAACACTGAAGCTTTCTTT. It yields the protein CASSPKDRLNTEAFF.